Each of the 20 T cell receptor beta chains below was sequenced from the same sample in a study of patients and donors after allogeneic stem cell transplantation. MiXCR, run by TCRdb on the RT-PCR reads, gives a single entry per CDR3 protein. The sample consists of around 240,000 distinct CDR3 sequences, roughly 15% of them appearing once. What was sequenced was blood, either unsorted or a sorted T cell fraction (not recorded which). All receptors derive from a human donor who was either an allogeneic HSCT recipient or a stem cell or donor lymphocyte infusion donor (not recorded which). It is not recorded whose cells these are; they may come from a transplant donor.

This clonotype was found many times. The chain combines TRBV29-1 with TRBJ2-1; tentative D call: TRBD2 (5 bases). Trimming cost V 4 bases and J 2 bases, with 6 bases left between them. Germline V gene lookup returns CDR1 SQVTM and CDR2 ANQGSEA. The CDR3 sequence is 12 residues long. CDR3 nucleotide sequence: TGCAGCGTTGCGGGGACCTACAATGAGCAGTTCTTC. It encodes CSVAGTYNEQFF.

This clonotype was recorded many times. The V gene is TRBV24-1, the J gene TRBJ1-2, with D hard to call. Germline CDR1 reads KGHDR; CDR2 reads SFDVKD. V lost 4 bases to trimming and J lost 0 bases, with 8 bases between them. The CDR3 has 14 amino acids. The chain's CDR3 is CATSEAAANYGYTF. For the CDR3, the DNA is TGTGCCACCAGTGAGGCAGCCGCTAACTATGGCTACACCTTC.

The genes are TRBV7-2 and TRBJ2-3; D ambiguous. Germline assignment: CDR1 SGHTA and CDR2 FQGNSA. The CDR3 contains 12 residues. The V and J ends lost 6 bases and 2 bases respectively, with 6 bases between them. CDR3: CASSRTTDTQYF. The CDR3 region has the DNA TGTGCCAGCAGTCGGACCACAGATACGCAGTATTTT.

The genes are TRBV5-1 and TRBJ2-1; 8 bases map to TRBD1. Trimming removed 0 bases from V and 14 bases from J; junction bases left unmatched: 16. Germline CDR1 and CDR2: SGHRS and YFSETQ. CDR3 length: 16 amino acids. CDR3 nucleotide sequence: TGCGCCAGCAGCTTGGGTTTTCGGACAGGGACGTCTCAAAAGTTCTTC. Translated, it gives CASSLGFRTGTSQKFF.

This sequence joins TRBV7-8 and TRBJ1-1; 10 bases match TRBD1. The germline CDR1 and CDR2 sequences are SGHVS and FQNEAQ. This CDR3 comprises 17 residues. V shed 6 bases, J shed 4 bases, and the junction held 14 bases outside the gene matches. CDR3 protein: CASSLWGTGEGGTEAFF. CDR3 bases: TGTGCCAGCAGTCTCTGGGGGACAGGGGAGGGGGGCACTGAAGCTTTCTTT.

This clonotype was counted ten times or more. J is TRBJ1-6 and V is TRBV2, with D possibly being TRBD1 (5 bases). V lost 7 bases, J lost 9 bases, and 25 bases lay in between. The CDR3 totals 17 residues. Germline V gene sequence: CDR1 SNHLY, CDR2 FYNNEI. CDR3 region: CASTPTSLRRGVSPLHF. CDR3 bases: TGTGCCAGCACCCCTACTTCACTTAGGAGGGGCGTTTCACCCCTCCACTTT.

Only a few counts were recorded for this clonotype. J is TRBJ2-7 and V is TRBV12-3 or TRBV12-4, with 10 bases lining up with TRBD2. The V gene end was trimmed by 5 bases and the J gene end by 2 bases; junction bases not matched to a gene: 6. This CDR3 contains 15 residues. Here the CDR3 reads CASSRDGTSAYEQYF. CDR3 nucleotide sequence: TGTGCCAGCAGTCGTGACGGGACTAGCGCCTACGAGCAGTACTTC.

This clonotype was counted many times. V is TRBV25-1 and J is TRBJ1-1, with 7 bases that match TRBD1. Germline values: CDR1 MGHDK, CDR2 SYGVNS. CDR3 length equals 15 residues. The ends lost 6 bases at V and 4 bases at J; junction bases unmatched: 11. The CDR3 spells CASSAYRGEGTEAFF. The CDR3 nucleotides are TGTGCCAGCAGCGCATACAGGGGAGAAGGCACTGAAGCTTTCTTT.

This clonotype was picked up many times. The V and J genes are TRBV12-3 or TRBV12-4 and TRBJ1-2; D may be TRBD1 (6 bases). The CDR3 runs to 15 residues. Trimming took 2 bases from V and 4 from J, leaving 14 bases between them. This chain's CDR3 is CASSLRSGGLYGYTF. The CDR3 coding sequence is TGTGCCAGCAGTTTACGTAGCGGGGGCCTCTATGGCTACACCTTC.

This clonotype was counted between two and nine times. CDR3 sequence: CASSIPGRQPQHF. DNA for the CDR3: TGTGCCAGTAGTATCCCCGGCCGTCAGCCCCAGCATTTT. The chain carries TRBV19 and TRBJ1-5; D is unresolved. Germline V CDR1 and CDR2: LNHDA, SQIVND (reference sequence). V was trimmed by 3 bases and J by 6 bases, leaving 9 bases between them. The CDR3 consists of 13 residues.

The genes are TRBV5-1 and TRBJ1-1; 11 nucleotides agree with TRBD1. J lost 4 bases, V lost 4 bases, and 12 bases had no gene match. The CDR3 has 17 amino acids. Looked up from germline, CDR1 is SGHRS and CDR2 is YFSETQ. In nucleotides, the CDR3 is TGCGCCAGCAGCCTAGGGACAGGGGGAGCGGTAGGCACTGAAGCTTTCTTT. Translated: CASSLGTGGAVGTEAFF.

The chain has TRBV5-1 and TRBJ2-7, with D perhaps TRBD2 (6 bases). The CDR3 loop spans 13 amino acids. Trimming took 4 bases from V and 1 from J, leaving 9 bases between them. Per the germline V gene, CDR1 is SGHRS and CDR2 is YFSETQ. The CDR3 loop is CASSGSGSYEQYF. CDR3 bases: TGCGCCAGCAGCGGTAGCGGTTCCTACGAGCAGTACTTC.

This clonotype came up a few times. CDR3: CASSLDPTGTQYF. Written as DNA, the CDR3 is TGTGCCAGCAGCTTAGACCCGACTGGGACCCAGTACTTC. The chain employs TRBV11-2 and TRBJ2-5; D unclear. This CDR3 contains 13 residues. The germline V and J ends were trimmed by 0 bases and 7 bases, with 9 bases remaining between them. Germline V CDR1 and CDR2: SGHAT, FQNNGV.

This clonotype was found a few times. The chain has TRBV5-5 and TRBJ2-2, with D maybe TRBD2 (5 bases). The CDR3 covers 15 residues. Deletions cut 4 bases from V and 4 bases from J, with 14 bases between. Germline V CDR1 and CDR2: SGHKS, YYEKEE (reference sequence). This chain's CDR3 is CASSEGPVITGELFF. The DNA for the CDR3 is TGTGCCAGCAGCGAGGGCCCTGTCATCACCGGGGAGCTGTTTTTT. The entire variable domain, with the rest obtained from reference TRBV5-5 and TRBJ2-2, is as follows: DAGVTQSPTHLIKTRGQQVTLRCSPISGHKSVSWYQQVLGQGPQFIFQYYEKEERGRGNFPDRFSARQFPNYSSELNVNALLLGDSALYLCASSEGPVITGELFFGEGSRLTVL.

This chain connects TRBV27 to TRBJ2-3; tentatively, D is TRBD1 (6 bases). Looked up from germline, CDR1 is MNHEY and CDR2 is SMNVEV (reference sequence). The ends were cut back, 3 bases at V and 2 bases at J, with 12 bases in the middle. This CDR3 has 15 amino acids. The chain's CDR3 is CASSFDRPPTDTQYF. The DNA for the CDR3 is TGTGCCAGCAGTTTCGACAGGCCCCCCACAGATACGCAGTATTTT.

This clonotype was observed at least ten times. The chain combines TRBV7-2 with TRBJ2-2; no clear D gene. Germline lookup yields CDR1 SGHTA and CDR2 FQGNSA. The CDR3 loop spans 13 amino acids. The V end was cut by 1 base, the J end by 6 bases, with 6 bases between. DNA of the CDR3: TGTGCCAGCAGCTTAGTATATGCCGGGGAGCTGTTTTTT. It yields the protein CASSLVYAGELFF.

V gene TRBV7-2 combines with J gene TRBJ2-7, with D possibly matching TRBD2 (7 bases). Trimming took off 3 bases at V and 1 base at J, with 13 bases between the two ends. The CDR3 is 15 amino acids. The germline CDR1 and CDR2 sequences are SGHTA and FQGNSA. CDR3 in amino acids: CASSFRGALSYEQYF. The CDR3 nucleotides read TGTGCCAGCAGCTTTCGGGGGGCCCTATCCTACGAGCAGTACTTC.

This clonotype was found many times. The CDR3 DNA reads TGTGCCATCAACCCGGGACAGGGGCTGAACGGGGAGCTGTTTTTT. This sequence encodes CAINPGQGLNGELFF. This chain joins TRBV10-3 and TRBJ2-2; 10 bases are a match to TRBD1. The CDR3 is 15 amino acids. From germline, CDR1 is ENHRY and CDR2 SYGVKD. The junction had 9 bases not matched to a gene; V was cut back by 7 bases and J by 7 bases.

This clonotype was seen at least ten times. The V and J genes are TRBV24-1 and TRBJ2-2, with a weak D call TRBD2 (5 bases). The germline V and J ends were trimmed by 4 bases and 7 bases, with 18 bases remaining between them. The V gene's germline CDR1 is KGHDR and CDR2 SFDVKD. This CDR3 has 16 amino acids. The CDR3 DNA is TGTGCCACCAGTGACCCGCTCTTGGGGAGCGTCGGGGAGCTGTTTTTT. It codes for CATSDPLLGSVGELFF.

Many counts were recorded for this clonotype. The chain's CDR3 is CSACPLARETQYF. For the CDR3, the DNA is TGCAGTGCCTGCCCGCTAGCCAGAGAGACCCAGTACTTC. The rearrangement joins TRBV20-1 to TRBJ2-5; perhaps TRBD2 as D (5 bases). V was trimmed by 6 bases and J by 4 bases, leaving 15 bases between them. This CDR3 is built from 13 residues. Germline V gene data show CDR1 as DFQATT and CDR2 as SNEGSKA (reference sequence).